The 24 T cell receptor beta chains listed next were all sequenced from one sample in a study of T cell repertoires in cytomegalovirus infection. Antigen specificity for these receptors is unknown. Each CDR3 protein gets one entry after TCRdb re-called the reads with MiXCR. The sample carries some 500,000 distinct CDR3 sequences, roughly 34% recorded once. The sequences come from cultured PBMCs, collected from culture after CMV antigen stimulation. The source is a human donor in good health (CMV status not recorded). Some clones in this sample may be carry-over from other donors' samples.

This clonotype was counted between two and nine times. V usage is TRBV5-5 and J usage is TRBJ1-6; D not resolved. The CDR3 loop spans 14 amino acids. Germline-derived CDR1 and CDR2 are SGHKS and YYEKEE (reference sequence). V lost 4 bases and J lost 5, with 10 bases in between. The DNA of the CDR3 is TGTGCCAGCAGCCTGACGGGAAATAATTCACCCCTCCACTTT. Translation gives CASSLTGNNSPLHF.

This chain uses TRBV7-2 with TRBJ1-5; weak D call: TRBD1 (6 bases). The CDR3 runs 15 residues. With 5 bases removed from V and 6 bases from J, the gap between germline ends came to 17 bases. CDR1 is SGHTA, CDR2 FQGNSA, per germline. The chain's CDR3 is CASSRTQGWAQPQHF. Written as DNA, the CDR3 is TGTGCCAGCAGCAGAACACAGGGATGGGCTCAGCCCCAGCATTTT.

The V gene is TRBV20-1, the J gene TRBJ2-1, with 11 bases identical to TRBD2. Trimming at V came to 6 bases and at J to 0 bases, leaving 7 bases not matched to a gene. Germline V gene lookup returns CDR1 DFQATT and CDR2 SNEGSKA (reference sequence). This CDR3 has 16 residues. The CDR3 sequence: CSAPGLAESSYNEQFF. DNA of the CDR3: TGCAGTGCCCCGGGACTAGCGGAGAGCTCCTACAATGAGCAGTTCTTC.

J is TRBJ2-7 and V is TRBV11-2, with D possibly called TRBD1 or TRBD2 (5 bases each). The V and J ends lost 4 bases and 3 bases respectively, with 13 bases between them. CDR3 length equals 14 residues. Looked up from germline, CDR1 is SGHAT and CDR2 is FQNNGV. The CDR3 sequence: CASSSGTDYYEQYV. CDR3 coding DNA: TGTGCCAGCAGCTCCGGGACGGATTACTACGAGCAGTACGTC.

This clonotype was observed a few times. This chain connects TRBV18 to TRBJ2-5; tentatively, D is TRBD2 (6 bases). This CDR3 contains 14 residues. Per germline, CDR1 KGHSH and CDR2 LQKENI. The V gene lost 3 bases and the J gene lost 3 bases, with 11 bases spanning the gap. The CDR3 region has the DNA TGTGCCAGCTCACCCGCTAGCGCCGAAGAGACCCAGTACTTC. Amino acids: CASSPASAEETQYF. The whole variable domain, filled in from reference TRBV18 and TRBJ2-5, reads NAGVMQNPRHLVRRRGQEARLRCSPMKGHSHVYWYRQLPEEGLKFMVYLQKENIIDESGMPKERFSAEFPKEGPSILRIQQVVRGDSAAYFCASSPASAEETQYFGPGTRLLVL.

This rearrangement joins TRBV7-2 to TRBJ2-3; TRBD2 might be the D (5 bases). Trimming removed 1 base from V and 1 base from J, with 9 bases in between. Germline-derived CDR1 and CDR2 are SGHTA and FQGNSA. This CDR3 is built from 15 residues. The CDR3 sequence: CASSLEGAGTDTQYF. CDR3 bases: TGTGCCAGCAGCTTAGAGGGAGCAGGCACAGATACGCAGTATTTT.

This clonotype has a handful of counts. This chain links TRBV2 with TRBJ2-7, with 10 nucleotides matching TRBD2. V was clipped by 2 bases and J by 0 bases; unmatched bases: 10. There are 18 residues in the CDR3. Germline CDR1 reads SNHLY; CDR2 reads FYNNEI. The CDR3 DNA follows: TGTGCCAGCAGTGAATCTAGCGGGAGTTTCCCCTTCTCCTACGAGCAGTACGTC. It encodes CASSESSGSFPFSYEQYV.

About this clonotype itself: This sequence may be a read error, since a much larger clone differs from it by one base. The V and J genes are TRBV7-2 and TRBJ2-5, with 11 bases fitting TRBD2. The CDR3 contains 18 residues. J lost 2 bases, V lost 5 bases, and 13 bases had no gene match. The germline gives CDR1 SGHTA, CDR2 FQGNSA. The DNA for the CDR3 is TGTGCCAGCAGCGTAGTCCTAGCGGGAGGCCGGGAACAAGAGACCCAGTACTTC. Its translation: CASSVVLAGGREQETQYF.

This chain uses TRBV12-3 or TRBV12-4 with TRBJ2-3; 13 bases agree with TRBD2. The CDR3 has 16 residues. Germline trimming cut 6 bases from V and 5 bases from J; bases unmatched to any gene: 8. The CDR3 sequence is CASSKGLAGRGDTQYF. The CDR3 DNA follows: TGTGCCAGCAGCAAGGGACTAGCGGGGCGGGGAGATACGCAGTATTTT.

This clonotype occurred a few times. The chain combines TRBV7-2 with TRBJ2-1, with D unresolved. The CDR3 has 16 residues. The V end was cut by 0 bases, the J end by 4 bases, with 13 bases between. Per germline, CDR1 SGHTA and CDR2 FQGNSA. The CDR3 DNA follows: TGTGCCAGCAGCTTAGCGCCCAGTAACGCATACAATGAGCAGTTCTTC. Protein sequence: CASSLAPSNAYNEQFF.

The sample holds a few counts of this clonotype. The chain links TRBV10-3 to TRBJ1-2; 7 positions match TRBD1. The J segment lost 8 bases and the V segment lost 3 bases, leaving 12 bases of the junction unmatched. The germline gives CDR1 ENHRY, CDR2 SYGVKD. The CDR3 contains 15 residues. The CDR3 DNA follows: TGTGCCATCAGTGATTTCGACAGGGATGGGGACGGCTACACCTTC. Its protein is CAISDFDRDGDGYTF.

The chain is built from TRBV4-1 and TRBJ2-5; 7 bases align to TRBD2. The V gene's germline CDR1 is MGHRA and CDR2 YSYEKL. Unmatched junction bases numbered 13, after V lost 2 bases and J lost 7 bases. The CDR3 has 16 amino acids. CDR3 loop: CASSQPGWTSHRTQYF. The CDR3 nucleotides are TGCGCCAGCAGCCAACCCGGCTGGACTAGTCATCGGACCCAGTACTTC.

The J gene is TRBJ2-7, the V gene TRBV23-1, with TRBD2 matching 13 bases. TRBV23-1 carries the ORF label, with uncertain function. The length of the CDR3 is 13 residues. V shed 11 bases and J 3 bases; nucleotides not matched to a gene: 4. CDR3 protein: CAPRLAGGYEQYV. The CDR3 DNA sequence: TGCGCCCCTAGACTAGCGGGAGGCTACGAGCAGTACGTC.

The sample holds many counts of this clonotype. The chain uses TRBV19 and TRBJ1-1; 9 positions match TRBD1. With V trimmed by 3 bases and J by 1 base, 3 bases remained unmatched. The CDR3 covers 15 residues. Germline CDR1 is LNHDA and CDR2 is SQIVND (reference sequence). DNA of the CDR3: TGTGCCAGTAGTATGCGGGGACAGGGGAACACTGAAGCTTTCTTT. Translated, it gives CASSMRGQGNTEAFF.

This clonotype was found a few times. This chain connects TRBV18 to TRBJ2-7, with 9 positions matching TRBD2. Germline V lookup: CDR1 KGHSH, CDR2 LQKENI. The CDR3 sequence is 15 residues long. V lost 2 bases and J lost 4; bases outside the gene matches: 6. The CDR3 loop reads CASSPAGLAYYEQYV. CDR3 nucleotide sequence: TGTGCCAGCTCACCAGCCGGACTAGCGTATTACGAGCAGTACGTC.

Here the CDR3 reads CASSLAGREGYTQYF. CDR3 nucleotide sequence: TGTGCCAGCAGCTTGGCCGGGCGGGAGGGGTATACGCAGTATTTT. V and J are TRBV5-4 and TRBJ2-3; TRBD2 matches at 9 bases. J lost 7 bases, V lost 0 bases, and 6 bases had no gene match. The CDR3 loop spans 15 amino acids. The germline gives CDR1 SGHNT, CDR2 YYREEE (reference sequence).

The V gene is TRBV19, the J gene TRBJ2-1; 11 nucleotides match TRBD2. V trimming: 5 bases; J trimming: 0 bases; junction bases outside the gene matches: 15. The CDR3 totals 20 residues. Germline V gene sequence: CDR1 LNHDA, CDR2 SQIVND (reference sequence). CDR3 sequence (DNA): TGTGCCAGTAGTTGGGGGAGACTAGCGGGATCCCTGAGCTCCTACAATGAGCAGTTCTTC. This sequence encodes CASSWGRLAGSLSSYNEQFF.

This clonotype was seen a single time. The chain employs TRBV25-1 and TRBJ2-1; 7 positions agree with TRBD2. Germline CDR1 reads MGHDK; CDR2 reads SYGVNS. This CDR3 is 14 amino acids long. J gave up 8 bases and V 2 bases, and 6 bases lay outside the gene matches. CDR3 DNA: TGTGCCAGCAGTGAAGGGGGGGGTAGGGATGAGCAGTTCTTC. Its protein is CASSEGGGRDEQFF.

This clonotype was seen more than once but under ten times. V is TRBV6-5 and J is TRBJ1-1; no firm D call. Germline lookup yields CDR1 MNHEY and CDR2 SVGAGI. V lost 6 bases to trimming and J lost 4 bases, with 18 bases between them. The CDR3 is 15 residues long. CDR3 bases: TGTGCCAGCAGCCACCCCCAACCCTGGGGCACTGAAGCTTTCTTT. Translated, it gives CASSHPQPWGTEAFF.

This clonotype appeared a few times. The chain is built from TRBV7-6 and TRBJ2-5, with D perhaps TRBD1 or TRBD2 (5 bases each). Germline V CDR1 and CDR2: SGHVS, FNYEAQ. The V end lost 5 bases, the J end lost 5 bases, and 9 bases lay between the germline ends. CDR3 length: 12 amino acids. The CDR3 reads CASSPEGETQYF. In nucleotides, the CDR3 is TGTGCCAGCAGCCCCGAGGGGGAGACCCAGTACTTC.

The rearrangement joins TRBV12-5 to TRBJ1-2; D not certain. CDR3 length equals 14 residues. Germline V CDR1 and CDR2: LGHNT, FRNRAP. Trimming shortened V by 0 bases and J by 6 bases, and 11 bases separated the two germline ends. The chain's CDR3 is CASGLVLAGDGYTF. The CDR3 nucleotides read TGTGCTAGTGGTTTGGTATTGGCAGGTGATGGCTACACCTTC. Full variable domain (outside the CDR3, taken from reference TRBV12-5 and TRBJ1-2): DARVTQTPRHKVTEMGQEVTMRCQPILGHNTVFWYRQTMMQGLELLAYFRNRAPLDDSGMPKDRFSAEMPDATLATLKIQPSEPRDSAVYFCASGLVLAGDGYTFGSGTRLTVV.

The V gene is TRBV7-2, the J gene TRBJ2-3; D gene unclear. The CDR3 consists of 14 residues. The germline gives CDR1 SGHTA, CDR2 FQGNSA. The V gene lost 1 base and the J gene lost 5 bases, with 10 bases spanning the gap. For the CDR3, the DNA is TGTGCCAGCAGCTTAGTGGTAGGGAAAGATACGCAGTATTTT. Translating gives CASSLVVGKDTQYF.

There are a few counts of this clonotype. V is TRBV6-2 or TRBV6-3 and J is TRBJ1-5, with 7 bases matching TRBD1. With 6 bases clipped from V and 3 bases from J, the junction kept 11 bases outside the gene matches. This CDR3 region has 16 residues. Per the germline V gene, CDR1 is MNHEY and CDR2 is SVGEGT. The CDR3 DNA sequence: TGTGCCAGCAGCCAAAACAGGGGAGCCCCCAATCAGCCCCAGCATTTT. This sequence encodes CASSQNRGAPNQPQHF.

This clonotype came up a few times. The V and J genes are TRBV6-2 or TRBV6-3 and TRBJ2-1, with 9 nucleotides matching TRBD1. The germline CDR1 and CDR2 sequences are MNHEY and SVGEGT. Trimming cost V 2 bases and J 1 base; bases outside gene matches: 15. The CDR3 consists of 20 residues. The CDR3, as DNA: TGTGCCAGCAGTTACCCCATACCCGGGACAGGGCCCATTTCCTACAATGAGCAGTTCTTC. It translates to CASSYPIPGTGPISYNEQFF.